This T cell receptor (beta chain) came from a study of T cell responses to AZD1222 COVID-19 vaccine. Whole-study results and caveats: A rise in Spike-specific TCR breadth and depth followed two AZD1222 doses. The sample set comprised mostly white British donors with more females, and clonal diversity was possibly underestimated. Distributed over spike, vaccine-associated CD4 TCRs predominated at 160-218 and 743-854. Close to half of all spike-specific TCRs reportedly target regions of the variants that are unmutated.

Comment on this clone: Its antigen remains unidentified.

The assay was immunoSEQ multiplex PCR, and TCRdb's table has in-frame clones only and misses some. The sample has 150,000 to 250,000 clones, roughly 92% seen once. The V gene's germline CDR1 is SGHRS and CDR2 YFSETQ. There are 14 residues in the CDR3. V lost 4 bases, J lost 15 bases, and 9 bases stayed unmatched. The chain carries TRBV5-1 and TRBJ1-6; 11 bases are shared with TRBD1. The input for sequencing was peripheral blood, taken 28 days after the second AZD1222 dose. The receptor's source is an adult who received the AZD1222 COVID-19 vaccine. As DNA, the CDR3 is TGCGCCAGCAGCGTGGGACAGGGGGATAGACTCCTCCACTTT. Amino acids: CASSVGQGDRLLHF.